Below, 5 T cell receptor beta chains from the same sample are listed, as sequenced in a study of regulatory T cells in long-lasting Graves disease. CDR3-region Arm-PCR and iRepertoire HTBI primers produced the TCR beta libraries. TCRdb recomputed calls from the multiplex PCR reads with MiXCR, one row per CDR3 protein. This table has about 470,000 distinct CDR3 sequences, around 20% appearing once. The time point was: persistent/refractory GD, antithyroid drugs over 5 years with positive TRAb. Following extraction of RNA from PBMCs, that RNA was used to make the TCR library. The sample was peripheral blood mononuclear cells (PBMCs), taken when the disease was refractory, from a patient treated with antithyroid drugs. The receptors stem from a female donor with Graves disease.

This clonotype came up a few times. This chain connects TRBV7-9 to TRBJ2-2, with 7 bases identical to TRBD2. CDR3 length equals 16 residues. Germline lookup yields CDR1 SEHNR and CDR2 FQNEAQ (reference sequence). The J segment lost 3 bases and the V segment lost 1 base, leaving 5 bases of the junction unmatched. CDR3: CASSLGRESYTGELFF. Here the CDR3 DNA reads TGTGCCAGCAGCTTAGGGCGGGAGAGCTACACCGGGGAGCTGTTTTTT.

This clonotype was counted many times. The chain carries TRBV28 and TRBJ1-5; D is undetermined. The V end lost 3 bases, the J end lost 7 bases, and 16 bases lay between the germline ends. The V gene's germline CDR1 is MDHEN and CDR2 SYDVKM. The CDR3 extends over 15 amino acids. The chain's CDR3 is CASSFSDGLWQPQHF. In DNA form, the CDR3 reads TGTGCCAGCAGTTTCTCGGACGGGTTATGGCAGCCCCAGCATTTT.

This clonotype was counted many times. V and J are TRBV13 and TRBJ2-7, with D uncertain. The germline V and J ends were trimmed by 5 bases and 7 bases, with 12 bases remaining between them. CDR1 and CDR2 (germline): PRHDT, FYEKMQ (reference sequence). The CDR3 runs 12 residues. The CDR3 region is CASSVGLGEQYF. The CDR3 nucleotides are TGTGCCAGCAGCGTCGGTCTAGGGGAGCAGTACTTC.

This clonotype was seen ten or more times. This chain uses TRBV2 with TRBJ2-7, with D possibly matching TRBD1 (6 bases). Germline assignment: CDR1 SNHLY and CDR2 FYNNEI. The CDR3 totals 16 residues. Between the trimmed V and J ends, which lost 1 base and 2 bases, there was a span of 15 bases. CDR3 residues: CASSEEGETRPYEQYF. CDR3 DNA sequence: TGTGCCAGCAGTGAAGAGGGGGAGACCAGACCCTACGAGCAGTACTTC. Using reference TRBV2 and TRBJ2-7 for the parts outside the CDR3, the full variable domain is EPEVTQTPSHQVTQMGQEVILRCVPISNHLYFYWYRQILGQKVEFLVSFYNNEISEKSEIFDDQFSVERPDGSNFTLKIRSTKLEDSAMYFCASSEEGETRPYEQYFGPGTRLTVT.

This clonotype showed up many times. As DNA, the CDR3 is TGCAGCGTTGTAAGGGGCCCCGCGAACACCGGGGAGCTGTTTTTT. Its protein product is CSVVRGPANTGELFF. The chain is built from TRBV29-1 and TRBJ2-2, with D perhaps matching TRBD1 (5 bases). Germline V gives CDR1 SQVTM, CDR2 ANQGSEA. The germline V and J ends were trimmed by 4 bases and 0 bases, with 12 bases remaining between them. CDR3 length equals 15 residues.